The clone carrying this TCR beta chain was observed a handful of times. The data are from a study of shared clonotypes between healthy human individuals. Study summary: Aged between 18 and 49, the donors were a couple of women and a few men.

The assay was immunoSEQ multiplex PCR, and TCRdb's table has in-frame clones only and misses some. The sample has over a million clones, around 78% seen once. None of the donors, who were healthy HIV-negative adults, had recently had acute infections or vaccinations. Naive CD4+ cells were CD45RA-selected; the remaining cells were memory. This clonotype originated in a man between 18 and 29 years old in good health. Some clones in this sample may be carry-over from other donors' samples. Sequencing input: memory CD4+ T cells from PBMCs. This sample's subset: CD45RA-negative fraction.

The CDR3 bases are TGTGCCAGCAGTTTAGCACAGGCTCATGGCTACACCTTC. The encoded protein is CASSLAQAHGYTF. This chain links TRBV2 with TRBJ1-2; possibly TRBD1 for D (5 bases). Germline CDR1 reads SNHLY; CDR2 reads FYNNEI. The V and J ends lost 5 bases and 6 bases respectively, with 13 bases between them. The CDR3 is made up of 13 amino acids. The full variable domain, its missing parts supplied by reference TRBV2 and TRBJ1-2, is EPEVTQTPSHQVTQMGQEVILRCVPISNHLYFYWYRQILGQKVEFLVSFYNNEISEKSEIFDDQFSVERPDGSNFTLKIRSTKLEDSAMYFCASSLAQAHGYTFGSGTRLTVV.